The T cell receptor (beta chain) described here comes from a study of cytomegalovirus exposure and HLA in healthy donors. The CDR3 is 17 amino acids. The germline V gene encodes CDR1 SGHRS and CDR2 YFSETQ. The V gene end was trimmed by 2 bases and the J gene end by 2 bases; junction bases not matched to a gene: 11. With 60 Vbeta and 13 Jbeta primers, the PCR was carried out. Profiling relied on immunoSEQ multiplex PCR, and the TCRdb table lists in-frame clones only, not all of them. The table records 200,000 or so clones, 75% to 85% of them present only once. The chain carries TRBV5-1 and TRBJ2-5, with 8 positions matching TRBD1. Sequencing was done on a sample of PBMCs. The clonotype was recovered from a girl between 10 and 17 years old in good health and CMV-seronegative. The CDR3 here is CASSFQGATWGQETQYF. DNA for the CDR3: TGCGCCAGCAGCTTCCAGGGGGCGACTTGGGGGCAAGAGACCCAGTACTTC.